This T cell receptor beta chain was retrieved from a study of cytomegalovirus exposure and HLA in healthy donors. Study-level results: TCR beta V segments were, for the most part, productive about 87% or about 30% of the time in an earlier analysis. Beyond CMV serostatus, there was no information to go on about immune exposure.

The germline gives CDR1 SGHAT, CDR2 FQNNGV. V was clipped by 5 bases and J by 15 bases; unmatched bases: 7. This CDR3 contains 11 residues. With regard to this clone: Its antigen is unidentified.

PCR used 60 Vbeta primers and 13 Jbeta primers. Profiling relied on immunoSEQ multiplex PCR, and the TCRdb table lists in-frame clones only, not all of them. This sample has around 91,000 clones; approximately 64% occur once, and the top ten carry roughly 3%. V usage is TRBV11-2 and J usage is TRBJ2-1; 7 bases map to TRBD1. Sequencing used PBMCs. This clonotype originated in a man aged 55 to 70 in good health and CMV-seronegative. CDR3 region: CASSPGQVRFF. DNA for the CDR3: TGTGCCAGCAGCCCTGGACAGGTTAGGTTCTTC. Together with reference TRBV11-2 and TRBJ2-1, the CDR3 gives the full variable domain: EAGVAQSPRYKIIEKRQSVAFWCNPISGHATLYWYQQILGQGPKLLIQFQNNGVVDDSQLPKDRFSAERLKGVDSTLKIQPAKLEDSAVYLCASSPGQVRFFGPGTRLTVL.